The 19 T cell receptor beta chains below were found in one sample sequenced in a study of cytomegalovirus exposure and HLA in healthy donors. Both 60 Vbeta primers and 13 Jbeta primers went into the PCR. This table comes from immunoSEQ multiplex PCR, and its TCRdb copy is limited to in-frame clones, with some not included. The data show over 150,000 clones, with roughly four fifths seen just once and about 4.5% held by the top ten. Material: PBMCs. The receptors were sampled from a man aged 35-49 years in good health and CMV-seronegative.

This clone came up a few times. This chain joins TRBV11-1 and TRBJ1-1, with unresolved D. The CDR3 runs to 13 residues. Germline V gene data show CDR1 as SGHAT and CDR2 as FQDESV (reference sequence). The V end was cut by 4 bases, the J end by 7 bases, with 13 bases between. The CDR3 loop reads CASSSPAGLEAFF. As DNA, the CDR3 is TGTGCCAGCAGCTCGCCCGCTGGACTTGAAGCTTTCTTT. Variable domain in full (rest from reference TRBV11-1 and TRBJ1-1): EAEVAQSPRYKITEKSQAVAFWCDPISGHATLYWYRQILGQGPELLVQFQDESVVDDSQLPKDRFSAERLKGVDSTLKIQPAELGDSAMYLCASSSPAGLEAFFGQGTRLTVV.

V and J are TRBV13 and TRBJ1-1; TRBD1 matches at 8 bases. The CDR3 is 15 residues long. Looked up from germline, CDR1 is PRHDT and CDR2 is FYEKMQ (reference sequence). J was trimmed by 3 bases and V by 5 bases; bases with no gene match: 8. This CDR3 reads CASSRTQGGDTEAFF. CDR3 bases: TGTGCCAGCAGCAGAACACAGGGGGGGGACACTGAAGCTTTCTTT.

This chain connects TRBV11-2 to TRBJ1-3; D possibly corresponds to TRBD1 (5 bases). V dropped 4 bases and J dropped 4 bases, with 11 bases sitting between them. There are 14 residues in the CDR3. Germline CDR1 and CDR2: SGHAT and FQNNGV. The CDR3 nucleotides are TGTGCCAGCAGCTCCCTAAGGGGCGGAAACACCATATATTTT. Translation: CASSSLRGGNTIYF.

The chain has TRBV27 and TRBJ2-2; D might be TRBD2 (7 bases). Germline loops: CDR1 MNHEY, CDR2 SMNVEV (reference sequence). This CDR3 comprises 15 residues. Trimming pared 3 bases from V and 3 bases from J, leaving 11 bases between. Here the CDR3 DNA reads TGTGCCAGCAGTTTGTGGGGGGGCCACACCGGGGAGCTGTTTTTT. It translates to CASSLWGGHTGELFF.

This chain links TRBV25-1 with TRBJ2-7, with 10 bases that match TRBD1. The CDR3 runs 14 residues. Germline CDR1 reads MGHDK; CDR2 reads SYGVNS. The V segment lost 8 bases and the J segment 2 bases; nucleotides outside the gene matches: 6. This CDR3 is CASGTGTGAYEQYF. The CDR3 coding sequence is TGTGCCAGCGGGACCGGGACAGGGGCCTACGAGCAGTACTTC.

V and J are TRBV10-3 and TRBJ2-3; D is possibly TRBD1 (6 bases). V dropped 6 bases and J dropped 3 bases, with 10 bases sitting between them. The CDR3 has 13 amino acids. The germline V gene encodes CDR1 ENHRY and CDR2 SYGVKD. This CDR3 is CAISHGTTDTQYF. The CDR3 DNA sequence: TGTGCCATCAGCCACGGGACAACAGATACGCAGTATTTT.

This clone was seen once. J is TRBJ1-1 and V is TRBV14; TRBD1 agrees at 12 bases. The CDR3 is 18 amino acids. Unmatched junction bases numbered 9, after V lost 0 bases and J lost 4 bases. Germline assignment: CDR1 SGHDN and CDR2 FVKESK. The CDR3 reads CASSQDRDRGRMSTEAFF. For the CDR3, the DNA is TGTGCCAGCAGCCAAGATAGGGACAGGGGGCGTATGTCCACTGAAGCTTTCTTT.

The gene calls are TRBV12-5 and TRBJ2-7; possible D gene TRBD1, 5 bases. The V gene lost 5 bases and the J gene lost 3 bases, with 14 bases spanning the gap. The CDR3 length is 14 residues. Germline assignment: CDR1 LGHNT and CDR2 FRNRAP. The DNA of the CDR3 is TGTGCTAGTGGTCCGCCAGGGCGATTCTACGAGCAGTACTTC. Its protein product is CASGPPGRFYEQYF.

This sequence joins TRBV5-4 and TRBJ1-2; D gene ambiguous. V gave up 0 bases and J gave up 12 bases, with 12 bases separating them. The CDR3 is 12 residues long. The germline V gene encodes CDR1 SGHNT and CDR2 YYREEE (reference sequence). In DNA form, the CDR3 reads TGTGCCAGCAGCTTGGACGGAGGCAGTCACACCTTC. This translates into CASSLDGGSHTF.

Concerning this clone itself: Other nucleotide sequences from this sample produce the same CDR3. CDR3: CSVGQGAGTEAFF. CDR3 coding DNA: TGCAGCGTCGGACAGGGGGCTGGCACTGAAGCTTTCTTT. The chain recombines TRBV29-1 with TRBJ1-1, with 11 positions matching TRBD1. The CDR3 spans 13 residues. From germline, CDR1 is SQVTM and CDR2 ANQGSEA. V dropped 6 bases and J dropped 4; count of bases not matched to a gene: 4.

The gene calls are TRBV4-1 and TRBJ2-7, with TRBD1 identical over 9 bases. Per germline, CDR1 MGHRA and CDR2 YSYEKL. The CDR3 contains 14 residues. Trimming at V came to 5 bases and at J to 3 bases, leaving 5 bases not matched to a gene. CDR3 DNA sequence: TGCGCCAGCAGCTTCGGACAGGGGCTCTACGAGCAGTACTTC. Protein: CASSFGQGLYEQYF.

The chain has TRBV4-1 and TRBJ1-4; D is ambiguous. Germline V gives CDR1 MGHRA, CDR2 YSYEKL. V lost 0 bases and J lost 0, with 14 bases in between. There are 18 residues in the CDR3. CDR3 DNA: TGCGCCAGCAGCCAAGACGTTGGGAGCCCTGCAACTAATGAAAAACTGTTTTTT. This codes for CASSQDVGSPATNEKLFF.

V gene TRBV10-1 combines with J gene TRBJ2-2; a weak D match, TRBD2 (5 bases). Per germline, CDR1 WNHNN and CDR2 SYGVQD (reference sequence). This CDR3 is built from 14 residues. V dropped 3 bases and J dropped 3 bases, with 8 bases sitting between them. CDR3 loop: CASSDGLYTGELFF. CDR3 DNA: TGCGCCAGCAGTGACGGACTTTACACCGGGGAGCTGTTTTTT.

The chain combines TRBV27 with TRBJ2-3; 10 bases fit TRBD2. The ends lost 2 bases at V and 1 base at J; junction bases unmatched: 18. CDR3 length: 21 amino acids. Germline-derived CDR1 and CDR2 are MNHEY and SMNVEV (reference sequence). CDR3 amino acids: CASSLTWTSGPHSRGTDTQYF. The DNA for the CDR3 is TGTGCCAGCAGTTTAACCTGGACTAGCGGACCCCATTCGCGTGGCACAGATACGCAGTATTTT.

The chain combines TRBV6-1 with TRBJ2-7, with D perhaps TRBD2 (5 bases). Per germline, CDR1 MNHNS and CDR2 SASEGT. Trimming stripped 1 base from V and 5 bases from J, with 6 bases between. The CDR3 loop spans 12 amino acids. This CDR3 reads CASSEGGNEQYF. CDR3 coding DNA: TGTGCCAGCAGTGAAGGAGGGAACGAGCAGTACTTC.

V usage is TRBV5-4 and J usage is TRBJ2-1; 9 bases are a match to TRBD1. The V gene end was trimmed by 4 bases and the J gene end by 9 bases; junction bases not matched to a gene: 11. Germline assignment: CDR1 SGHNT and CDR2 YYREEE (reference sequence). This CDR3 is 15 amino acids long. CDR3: CASSLGQGRSVEQFF. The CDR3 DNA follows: TGTGCCAGCAGCCTAGGACAGGGGCGGTCGGTTGAGCAGTTCTTC.

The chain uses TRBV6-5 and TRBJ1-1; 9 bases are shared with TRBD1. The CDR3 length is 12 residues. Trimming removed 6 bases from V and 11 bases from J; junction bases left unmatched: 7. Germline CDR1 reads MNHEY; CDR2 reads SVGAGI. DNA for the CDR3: TGTGCCAGCAGGCCGAACAGGGGGCGGGCTTTCTTT. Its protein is CASRPNRGRAFF.

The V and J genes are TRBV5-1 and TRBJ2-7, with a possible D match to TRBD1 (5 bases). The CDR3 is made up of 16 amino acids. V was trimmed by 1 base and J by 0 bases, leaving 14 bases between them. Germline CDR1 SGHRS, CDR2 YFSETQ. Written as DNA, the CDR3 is TGCGCCAGCAGCTTGCAACTCTTAACAGGCTCCTACGAGCAGTACTTC. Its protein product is CASSLQLLTGSYEQYF.

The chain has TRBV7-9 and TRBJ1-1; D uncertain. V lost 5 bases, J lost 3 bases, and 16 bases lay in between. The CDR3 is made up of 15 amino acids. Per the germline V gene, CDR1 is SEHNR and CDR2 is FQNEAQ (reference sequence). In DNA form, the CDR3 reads TGTGCCAGCAGCCCCCCCCGTATTCCGGACACTGAAGCTTTCTTT. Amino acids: CASSPPRIPDTEAFF. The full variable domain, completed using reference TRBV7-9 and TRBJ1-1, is DTGVSQNPRHKITKRGQNVTFRCDPISEHNRLYWYRQTLGQGPEFLTYFQNEAQLEKSRLLSDRFSAERPKGSFSTLEIQRTEQGDSAMYLCASSPPRIPDTEAFFGQGTRLTVV.